A single sample is the source of the 31 T cell receptor beta chains below, sequenced in a study of blood T cell repertoires in COVID-19. Some clones are missing from TCRdb's copy, which holds only in-frame ones; the method was immunoSEQ multiplex PCR. The sample lists about 410,000 clones; about 91% were seen once. The sequenced sample consisted of peripheral blood. The source is a woman aged 40 to 50 with COVID-19, enrolled during active disease.

The V and J genes are TRBV2 and TRBJ1-3; tentative D call: TRBD1 (6 bases). CDR1 is SNHLY, CDR2 FYNNEI, per germline. The CDR3 is 13 residues long. Trimming stripped 8 bases from V and 4 bases from J, with 12 bases between. In DNA, the CDR3 is TGTGCCAGCGCGGGGGCGCGGGGAAACACCATATATTTT. Translation gives CASAGARGNTIYF.

This clone was counted once. This chain joins TRBV15 and TRBJ2-2; 7 nucleotides align to TRBD2. V dropped 5 bases and J dropped 1; count of bases not matched to a gene: 13. Germline CDR1 reads LNHNV; CDR2 reads YYDKDF (reference sequence). The length of the CDR3 is 18 residues. The CDR3 sequence: CATSLLAFYQGNTGELFF. In DNA form, the CDR3 reads TGTGCCACCAGCCTACTAGCGTTTTACCAGGGGAACACCGGGGAGCTGTTTTTT.

The chain employs TRBV10-3 and TRBJ1-2; weak D call: TRBD1 (5 bases). Germline V gene data show CDR1 as ENHRY and CDR2 as SYGVKD. This CDR3 comprises 11 residues. The V gene lost 9 bases and the J gene lost 5 bases, with 10 bases spanning the gap. The CDR3 bases are TGTGCCATTCAGGGAGGGTATGGCTACACCTTC. It encodes CAIQGGYGYTF.

The V call is TRBV5-1, the J call TRBJ1-6; D not resolved. The CDR3 extends over 15 amino acids. Germline values: CDR1 SGHRS, CDR2 YFSETQ. Trimming took off 0 bases at V and 6 bases at J, with 10 bases between the two ends. The CDR3: CASSLGGEINSPLHF. CDR3 coding DNA: TGCGCCAGCAGCTTGGGCGGAGAAATTAATTCACCCCTCCACTTT.

J is TRBJ1-5 and V is TRBV6-2 or TRBV6-3, with TRBD1 matching 7 bases. Trimming removed 5 bases from V and 3 bases from J; junction bases left unmatched: 4. Germline V gene sequence: CDR1 MNHEY, CDR2 SVGEGT. The CDR3 contains 14 residues. CDR3 sequence: CASSDRVFNQPQHF. DNA of the CDR3: TGTGCCAGCAGTGACAGGGTCTTCAATCAGCCCCAGCATTTT.

This clone occurred a few times. The chain couples TRBV7-6 to TRBJ2-1; D might be TRBD2 (5 bases). This CDR3 comprises 14 residues. V was pared by 5 bases and J by 8 bases, with 16 bases between. CDR1 and CDR2 from the germline V gene are SGHVS and FNYEAQ. The CDR3 loop is CASSPRRFSHEQFF. The CDR3 bases are TGTGCCAGCAGCCCCCGGAGGTTCTCTCATGAGCAGTTCTTC.

CDR3 coding DNA: TGTGCCAGCAGCTTAGTCGGAGGTGAAAAACTGTTTTTT. Residues: CASSLVGGEKLFF. This chain links TRBV7-2 with TRBJ1-4; D ambiguous. Germline V gene data show CDR1 as SGHTA and CDR2 as FQGNSA. The CDR3 has 13 residues. V lost 1 base and J lost 7, with 7 bases in between. The whole variable domain, remainder taken from reference TRBV7-2 and TRBJ1-4, is GAGVSQSPSNKVTEKGKDVELRCDPISGHTALYWYRQSLGQGLEFLIYFQGNSAPDKSGLPSDRFSAERTGGSVSTLTIQRTQQEDSAVYLCASSLVGGEKLFFGSGTQLSVL.

This chain links TRBV7-2 with TRBJ2-1; 13 nucleotides match TRBD2. V dropped 2 bases and J dropped 2; count of bases not matched to a gene: 9. The CDR3 has 19 amino acids. The germline V gene encodes CDR1 SGHTA and CDR2 FQGNSA. CDR3 sequence (DNA): TGTGCCAGCAGCTTACCTACTAGGACTAGCGGGGGCACCTACAATGAGCAGTTCTTC. This encodes CASSLPTRTSGGTYNEQFF.

Comment on this clone: Other DNA variants within this sample encode the same CDR3. The chain is built from TRBV28 and TRBJ2-7; the match to TRBD2 covers 8 bases. V lost 2 bases and J lost 0; bases outside the gene matches: 3. The CDR3 has 15 amino acids. Germline CDR1 reads MDHEN; CDR2 reads SYDVKM. This CDR3 reads CASSLAGGTSYEQYF. In DNA form, the CDR3 reads TGTGCCAGCAGTTTAGCGGGAGGAACCTCCTACGAGCAGTACTTC.

V gene TRBV4-2 combines with J gene TRBJ1-3; D is ambiguous. Trimming stripped 1 base from V and 6 bases from J, with 16 bases between. The CDR3 is 16 residues long. In germline, CDR1 is LGHNA, CDR2 YNFKEQ. CDR3 in amino acids: CASSQGHRREENTIYF. In DNA form, the CDR3 reads TGTGCCAGCAGCCAAGGCCATCGGAGGGAGGAAAACACCATATATTTT.

V gene TRBV2 combines with J gene TRBJ1-5; D is uncertain. CDR1 and CDR2 (germline): SNHLY, FYNNEI. The CDR3 is made up of 11 amino acids. The V gene lost 8 bases and the J gene lost 5 bases, with 7 bases spanning the gap. The CDR3 sequence is CASSVDQPQHF. CDR3 in DNA: TGTGCCAGCTCGGTCGATCAGCCCCAGCATTTT.

The chain is built from TRBV2 and TRBJ2-7, with D possibly TRBD2 on 7 matching bases. In germline, CDR1 is SNHLY, CDR2 FYNNEI. Trimming left V 6 bases short and J 4 bases short, with 19 bases between. The CDR3 loop spans 15 amino acids. The CDR3 sequence is CASSPRGGGGYEQYF. CDR3 bases: TGTGCCAGCAGCCCAAGGGGGGGCGGAGGTTACGAGCAGTACTTC.

This clone showed up just a few times. The chain employs TRBV14 and TRBJ2-7, with D uncertain. V was shortened by 1 base and J by 6 bases, with 10 bases between the two germline ends. Germline V gene sequence: CDR1 SGHDN, CDR2 FVKESK. The CDR3 has 13 amino acids. As DNA, the CDR3 is TGTGCCAGCAGCCAAGTCGCAGGTGGCGAGCAGTACTTC. It specifies CASSQVAGGEQYF.

In DNA form, the CDR3 reads TGTGCCAGCAGGCGCTCCTACGAGCAGTACTTC. Amino acids: CASRRSYEQYF. The chain employs TRBV6-5 and TRBJ2-7; D unresolved. The germline CDR1 and CDR2 sequences are MNHEY and SVGAGI. Trimming stripped 6 bases from V and 0 bases from J, with 3 bases between. The length of the CDR3 is 11 residues.

This chain joins TRBV19 and TRBJ1-1, with D perhaps TRBD1 (6 bases). CDR1 and CDR2 from the germline V gene are LNHDA and SQIVND (reference sequence). Trimming left V 5 bases short and J 5 bases short, with 21 bases between. CDR3 length: 16 amino acids. The chain's CDR3 is CASSEAGAGDETEAFF. DNA of the CDR3: TGTGCCAGTAGTGAAGCGGGGGCAGGGGATGAAACTGAAGCTTTCTTT.

V gene TRBV7-6 combines with J gene TRBJ2-1; 9 bases map to TRBD1. The CDR3 is made up of 17 amino acids. The V segment lost 5 bases and the J segment 8 bases; nucleotides outside the gene matches: 16. Looked up from germline, CDR1 is SGHVS and CDR2 is FNYEAQ. CDR3 sequence: CASSLLPGQGNSYEQFF. DNA for the CDR3: TGTGCCAGCAGCCTCTTACCGGGACAGGGAAATTCTTATGAGCAGTTCTTC.

This clone occurred once. The V gene is TRBV18, the J gene TRBJ1-1; no firm D call. This CDR3 is built from 16 residues. CDR1 and CDR2 from the germline V gene are KGHSH and LQKENI. Trimming took 2 bases from V and 0 from J, leaving 13 bases between them. CDR3 region: CASSPGLIGMNTEAFF. CDR3 coding DNA: TGTGCCAGCTCACCAGGTCTCATTGGCATGAACACTGAAGCTTTCTTT. The full variable domain, in which reference TRBV18 and TRBJ1-1 provide the parts outside the CDR3, is NAGVMQNPRHLVRRRGQEARLRCSPMKGHSHVYWYRQLPEEGLKFMVYLQKENIIDESGMPKERFSAEFPKEGPSILRIQQVVRGDSAAYFCASSPGLIGMNTEAFFGQGTRLTVV.

For the CDR3, the DNA is TGTGCCAGCAGTTTTGGGCCAGGCCCGCGAGTTCAGCCCCAGCATTTT. Its protein is CASSFGPGPRVQPQHF. This rearrangement joins TRBV28 to TRBJ1-5; D remains ambiguous. Germline CDR1 and CDR2: MDHEN and SYDVKM. There are 16 residues in the CDR3. The germline V and J ends were trimmed by 3 bases and 6 bases, with 18 bases remaining between them.

V gene TRBV19 combines with J gene TRBJ1-1; 8 bases are a match to TRBD1. Per the germline V gene, CDR1 is LNHDA and CDR2 is SQIVND (reference sequence). This CDR3 is built from 14 residues. After removal of 5 bases from V and 8 bases from J, the junction contained 10 bases not matched to a gene. The CDR3 nucleotides read TGTGCCAGTAGTTTAGGGAGGACAGGGACAGAAGCTTTCTTT. It encodes CASSLGRTGTEAFF.

The chain uses TRBV7-9 and TRBJ2-7, with 7 nucleotides matching TRBD2. The CDR3 contains 12 residues. After removal of 8 bases from V and 3 bases from J, the junction contained 4 bases not matched to a gene. The germline CDR1 and CDR2 sequences are SEHNR and FQNEAQ (reference sequence). The CDR3 nucleotides read TGTGCCAGCGGGGGGGGTGGCTACGAGCAGTACTTC. This sequence encodes CASGGGGYEQYF. The whole variable domain, remainder taken from reference TRBV7-9 and TRBJ2-7, is DTGVSQNPRHKITKRGQNVTFRCDPISEHNRLYWYRQTLGQGPEFLTYFQNEAQLEKSRLLSDRFSAERPKGSFSTLEIQRTEQGDSAMYLCASGGGGYEQYFGPGTRLTVT.

This clone was found once. This chain joins TRBV19 and TRBJ1-5; D gene ambiguous. Germline V gene data show CDR1 as LNHDA and CDR2 as SQIVND (reference sequence). V dropped 5 bases and J dropped 0 bases, with 11 bases sitting between them. The CDR3 contains 15 residues. Here the CDR3 DNA reads TGTGCCAGTAGTCGCCGGACTGATAGCAATCAGCCCCAGCATTTT. It yields the protein CASSRRTDSNQPQHF.

This clone was recorded at least ten times. This chain links TRBV28 with TRBJ2-1; TRBD1 agrees at 7 bases. The CDR3 covers 17 residues. Trimming at V came to 4 bases and at J to 0 bases, leaving 9 bases not matched to a gene. Germline V gene lookup returns CDR1 MDHEN and CDR2 SYDVKM. CDR3 bases: TGTGCCAGCAGTTACCCCAGGACAGGTATCTCCTACAATGAGCAGTTCTTC. Protein product: CASSYPRTGISYNEQFF.

V and J are TRBV15 and TRBJ1-5, with 8 bases identical to TRBD1. There are 15 residues in the CDR3. CDR1 and CDR2 from the germline V gene are LNHNV and YYDKDF (reference sequence). V gave up 5 bases and J gave up 3 bases; unmatched junction bases: 6. The CDR3: CATSASGQDNQPQHF. In DNA, the CDR3 is TGTGCCACCAGCGCCTCGGGACAGGACAATCAGCCCCAGCATTTT.

The rearrangement links TRBV5-6 to TRBJ1-3, with TRBD1 matching 7 bases. The CDR3 totals 15 residues. Trimming at V came to 7 bases and at J to 0 bases, leaving 7 bases not matched to a gene. Germline assignment: CDR1 SGHDT and CDR2 YYEEEE. This CDR3 is CASRGGASSGNTIYF. Written as DNA, the CDR3 is TGTGCCAGCCGAGGGGGCGCCAGCTCTGGAAACACCATATATTTT.

J is TRBJ1-2 and V is TRBV15, with a possible D match to TRBD1 (6 bases). The length of the CDR3 is 14 residues. In germline, CDR1 is LNHNV, CDR2 YYDKDF (reference sequence). V was cut by 5 bases and J by 1 base, with 11 bases left in between. The CDR3 nucleotides are TGTGCCACCAGCTCAGGGGCTTTTAACTATGGCTACACCTTC. Its protein is CATSSGAFNYGYTF.

The chain is built from TRBV30 and TRBJ2-2; D may be TRBD1 (6 bases). Germline lookup yields CDR1 GTSNPN and CDR2 SVGIG (reference sequence). The CDR3 runs 14 residues. V was shortened by 3 bases and J by 2 bases, with 10 bases between the two germline ends. The CDR3 coding sequence is TGTGCCTGGAGGGACAGCCCCAACACCGGGGAGCTGTTTTTT. The encoded protein is CAWRDSPNTGELFF.

V is TRBV2 and J is TRBJ2-7; D uncertain. This CDR3 spans 15 amino acids. The V gene lost 1 base and the J gene lost 2 bases, with 12 bases spanning the gap. CDR1 and CDR2 from the germline V gene are SNHLY and FYNNEI. The CDR3 here is CASSEGAAKAYEQYF. Here the CDR3 DNA reads TGTGCCAGCAGTGAAGGGGCAGCTAAGGCCTACGAGCAGTACTTC.

The chain joins TRBV15 to TRBJ2-3; the match to TRBD2 covers 7 bases. V lost 6 bases and J lost 0; bases outside the gene matches: 12. There are 17 residues in the CDR3. Germline assignment: CDR1 LNHNV and CDR2 YYDKDF (reference sequence). This CDR3 reads CATRGQGGSTSTDTQYF. In DNA, the CDR3 is TGTGCCACCAGAGGGCAGGGAGGGAGTACTAGCACAGATACGCAGTATTTT. Looking up the rest from reference TRBV15 and TRBJ2-3 gives the full variable domain: DAMVIQNPRYQVTQFGKPVTLSCSQTLNHNVMYWYQQKSSQAPKLLFHYYDKDFNNEADTPDNFQSRRPNTSFCFLDIRSPGLGDTAMYLCATRGQGGSTSTDTQYFGPGTRLTVL.

This clone occurred once. The chain employs TRBV10-3 and TRBJ2-7; weak D call: TRBD1 (6 bases). CDR1 is ENHRY, CDR2 SYGVKD, per germline. The V and J ends lost 2 bases and 3 bases respectively, with 14 bases between them. The CDR3 has 15 residues. The CDR3 region has the DNA TGTGCCATCAGTGAGCCGGACAGCCGCTACTACGAGCAGTACTTC. Protein product: CAISEPDSRYYEQYF.

This clone was seen a few times. The V call is TRBV7-9, the J call TRBJ1-2; 11 bases are shared with TRBD1. Germline loops: CDR1 SEHNR, CDR2 FQNEAQ (reference sequence). V dropped 6 bases and J dropped 5; count of bases not matched to a gene: 11. CDR3 size: 16 residues. The CDR3 coding sequence is TGTGCCAGCAGTTTGGGACAGGGGGACTCGGGATATGGCTACACCTTC. This translates into CASSLGQGDSGYGYTF.

The table lists this clone with a few counts. The CDR3 sequence: CASSQERGPTEAFF. DNA for the CDR3: TGCGCCAGCAGCCAAGAGAGGGGGCCCACTGAAGCTTTCTTT. The chain couples TRBV4-3 to TRBJ1-1; 7 bases align to TRBD1. Germline values: CDR1 LGHNA, CDR2 YSLEER. CDR3 length equals 14 residues. V shed 0 bases, J shed 4 bases, and the junction held 2 bases outside the gene matches.